What follows describes a single T cell receptor beta chain. These data come from a study of OX40 agonist ivuxolimab in advanced cancers. Study background: Males comprised about 78% of the group, whose mean age was 60 years (range roughly 20 to 90).

Sequencing was performed with immunoSEQ multiplex PCR; in TCRdb, only in-frame clones are kept and a portion is missing. The sample has about 93,000 clones; 91% are singletons. This CDR3 region has 18 residues. After removal of 0 bases from V and 5 bases from J, the junction contained 12 bases not matched to a gene. Germline CDR1 SGHRS, CDR2 YFSETQ. Blood sampling took place at baseline, cycle 4 day 1, and cycle 7 day 1. The starting material was CD4+ or CD8+ T cells sorted from blood, obtained in a trial of the OX40 agonist ivuxolimab. This receptor was identified in an adult with an advanced solid tumor such as melanoma, head and neck, liver or kidney cancer. The chain uses TRBV5-1 and TRBJ2-3, with TRBD1 matching 10 bases. CDR3 sequence (DNA): TGCGCCAGCAGCTTGGCCATGGCGGGACAGGGGCCGAGAGATACGCAGTATTTT. Protein sequence: CASSLAMAGQGPRDTQYF.